This entry lists 9 T cell receptor beta chains sequenced from one sample in a study of cytomegalovirus exposure and HLA in healthy donors. Researchers ran the PCR with 60 Vbeta and 13 Jbeta primers. Measured with immunoSEQ multiplex PCR; TCRdb has only the in-frame clones, and not every one. The data hold 150,000 to 200,000 clones, with around 79% observed a single time. The specimen was PBMCs. The receptor source for this set is a woman aged 40-49 years in good health and CMV-seronegative.

This chain connects TRBV5-1 to TRBJ2-6; a weak D match, TRBD1 (6 bases). Germline lookup yields CDR1 SGHRS and CDR2 YFSETQ. This CDR3 region has 17 residues. The V and J ends lost 4 bases and 0 bases respectively, with 14 bases between them. The chain's CDR3 is CASSPGQSHSGANVLTF. The CDR3 DNA sequence: TGCGCCAGCAGCCCCGGACAGAGCCACTCTGGGGCCAACGTCCTGACTTTC.

This chain connects TRBV19 to TRBJ2-2; TRBD2 is a possible D gene (6 bases). This CDR3 is 13 amino acids long. CDR1 LNHDA and CDR2 SQIVND come from the germline V gene (reference sequence). Trimming removed 10 bases at V and 5 bases at J, with 14 bases between. The CDR3, as DNA: TGTGCCACCCTCCGGGGGTGGACCGGGGAGCTGTTTTTT. Translating gives CATLRGWTGELFF.

This chain uses TRBV5-1 with TRBJ1-1; tentatively, D is TRBD1 (6 bases). CDR3 size: 14 residues. V was pared by 5 bases and J by 1 base, with 12 bases between. The germline V gene encodes CDR1 SGHRS and CDR2 YFSETQ. The CDR3 loop reads CASSYDRRNTEAFF. The CDR3 DNA follows: TGCGCCAGCAGTTATGACAGGAGGAACACTGAAGCTTTCTTT.

V is TRBV2 and J is TRBJ2-2; the match to TRBD1 covers 7 bases. The CDR3 totals 14 residues. Germline assignment: CDR1 SNHLY and CDR2 FYNNEI. The junction had 9 bases not matched to a gene; V was cut back by 8 bases and J by 6 bases. In DNA form, the CDR3 reads TGTGCCAGCGAGAAGGGGGCGAAGTCCGGGGAGCTGTTTTTT. Its translation: CASEKGAKSGELFF.

J is TRBJ1-6 and V is TRBV30, with D unclear. The CDR3 is made up of 16 amino acids. The V end lost 3 bases, the J end lost 3 bases, and 15 bases lay between the germline ends. Germline values: CDR1 GTSNPN, CDR2 SVGIG (reference sequence). The CDR3 DNA follows: TGTGCCTGGAGCGACATCAGTATCGACTATAATTCACCCCTCCACTTT. Amino acid sequence: CAWSDISIDYNSPLHF.

The sample holds a few counts of this clone. This rearrangement joins TRBV27 to TRBJ2-5, with 8 bases identical to TRBD2. The CDR3 is 15 amino acids. CDR1 is MNHEY, CDR2 SMNVEV, per germline (reference sequence). Trimming removed 5 bases from V and 4 bases from J; junction bases left unmatched: 9. The CDR3: CASSPRFGGVETQYF. The CDR3 DNA reads as TGTGCCAGCAGTCCTCGGTTCGGGGGGGTAGAGACCCAGTACTTC.

The gene calls are TRBV27 and TRBJ2-1; 11 positions agree with TRBD2. V lost 2 bases and J lost 9; bases outside the gene matches: 9. CDR1 and CDR2 (germline): MNHEY, SMNVEV (reference sequence). This CDR3 is 16 amino acids long. The CDR3 loop is CASSLSYGLAGSEQFF. CDR3 DNA sequence: TGTGCCAGCAGTTTAAGCTATGGACTAGCGGGTTCTGAGCAGTTCTTC.

The rearrangement links TRBV7-3 to TRBJ1-2, with D possibly being TRBD1 (6 bases). Germline CDR1 and CDR2: SGHTA and FQGTGA. Trimming left V 3 bases short and J 7 bases short, with 12 bases between. There are 13 residues in the CDR3. The CDR3 sequence is CASSFGGAGGYTF. DNA of the CDR3: TGTGCCAGCAGCTTCGGGGGGGCTGGTGGCTACACCTTC.

V and J are TRBV6-1 and TRBJ1-1, with D unclear. Germline loops: CDR1 MNHNS, CDR2 SASEGT. Trimming pared 6 bases from V and 5 bases from J, leaving 13 bases between. This CDR3 spans 13 amino acids. The CDR3 loop is CASRLQEVTEAFF. The CDR3 DNA follows: TGTGCCAGCAGGCTCCAGGAAGTAACTGAAGCTTTCTTT.